This TCR beta chain was sequenced in a study of shared clonotypes between healthy human individuals. The CDR3 totals 16 residues. CDR1 and CDR2 from the germline V gene are SEHNR and FQNEAQ (reference sequence). The junction had 9 bases not matched to a gene; V was cut back by 2 bases and J by 8 bases. Sequencing used immunoSEQ multiplex PCR; TCRdb keeps in-frame clones, though not all of them. Counted here are approximately 640,000 clones, around 72% occurring once; the ten biggest clones make up around 2%. This clone was detected once. The chain carries TRBV7-9 and TRBJ2-1; 10 bases are a match to TRBD2. The material sequenced was memory CD4+ T cells sorted from blood. Subset in this sample: CD45RA-negative fraction. This sequence was found in a woman aged 25-40 years in good health. The CDR3 DNA reads TGTGCCAGCAGCTTATCCGCTAGCGGGAGTTCCTATGAGCAGTTCTTC. Translating it yields CASSLSASGSSYEQFF.